Listed below are T cell receptor beta chains from one sample, sequenced in a study of somatic mutations in cytotoxic T cells in rheumatoid arthritis. TCRdb's table, derived via immunoSEQ multiplex PCR, lists solely in-frame clones and lacks some. The top ten clones hold 22% of a sample with roughly 14,000 clones, roughly 74% of them seen once. Sequencing input: CD8+ T cells sorted from blood. The receptors stem from an adult with rheumatoid arthritis. Both conserved end residues are part of each CDR3. A D gene is named only where the DNA matches it firmly. Rows may omit the clone size; those that give it use once, few, many or a size class.

CDR3aa: CASSEDSSGANVLTF
CDR3nt: TGTGCCAGCAGCGAAGACAGCTCTGGGGCCAACGTCCTGACTTTC
abundance: NA
d_gene: NA
len: 15
j_gene: TRBJ2-6
v_gene: TRBV6-4

CDR3aa: CASSNLMGGAPYEQYF
CDR3nt: TGTGCCAGCAGCAACCTTATGGGGGGGGCGCCCTACGAGCAGTACTTC
abundance: NA
d_gene: NA
len: 16
j_gene: TRBJ2-7
v_gene: TRBV21-1

CDR3aa: CSAEEVHEQYF
CDR3nt: TGCAGTGCGGAAGAGGTCCACGAGCAGTACTTC
abundance: few
d_gene: NA
len: 11
j_gene: TRBJ2-7
v_gene: TRBV20-1

CDR3aa: CASSLVLFGGSSQETQYF
CDR3nt: TGTGCCAGCAGCTTAGTTTTATTTGGCGGGAGTTCGCAAGAGACCCAGTACTTC
abundance: NA
d_gene: TRBD2
len: 18
j_gene: TRBJ2-5
v_gene: TRBV7-6

CDR3aa: CASSSVDGFYGYTF
CDR3nt: TGTGCCAGCAGCTCCGTCGACGGCTTTTATGGCTACACCTTC
abundance: NA
d_gene: NA
len: 14
j_gene: TRBJ1-2
v_gene: TRBV11-3

CDR3aa: CASSQGLGEETQYF
CDR3nt: TGTGCTAGCAGCCAGGGACTAGGGGAAGAGACCCAGTACTTC
abundance: NA
d_gene: TRBD2
len: 14
j_gene: TRBJ2-5
v_gene: TRBV7-7

CDR3aa: CASSQESQGLAFWSQYF
CDR3nt: TGCGCCAGCAGCCAAGAAAGTCAGGGACTAGCATTTTGGTCCCAGTACTTC
abundance: once
d_gene: TRBD2
len: 17
j_gene: TRBJ2-5
v_gene: TRBV4-1

CDR3aa: CSVHGSYGYTF
CDR3nt: TGCAGTGTGCACGGTTCTTATGGCTACACCTTC
abundance: NA
d_gene: NA
len: 11
j_gene: TRBJ1-2
v_gene: TRBV20-1

CDR3aa: CASSLGGEQYF
CDR3nt: TGCGCCAGCAGTCTAGGGGGCGAGCAGTACTTC
abundance: NA
d_gene: NA
len: 11
j_gene: TRBJ2-7
v_gene: TRBV5-1

CDR3aa: CASRGTASTDTQYF
CDR3nt: TGTGCCAGCAGGGGGACAGCTAGCACAGATACGCAGTATTTT
abundance: NA
d_gene: TRBD1
len: 14
j_gene: TRBJ2-3
v_gene: TRBV27

CDR3aa: CASSLARGQAQETQYF
CDR3nt: TGTGCCAGCAGCTTAGCTCGGGGGCAGGCCCAAGAGACCCAGTACTTC
abundance: NA
d_gene: NA
len: 16
j_gene: TRBJ2-5
v_gene: TRBV7-9

CDR3aa: CASSLSSGSYNEQFF
CDR3nt: TGCGCCAGCAGCTTGTCTAGCGGGAGCTACAATGAGCAGTTCTTC
abundance: NA
d_gene: TRBD2
len: 15
j_gene: TRBJ2-1
v_gene: TRBV5-1

CDR3aa: CASSIFLGYEQFF
CDR3nt: TGTGCCAGTAGTATTTTTCTGGGCTATGAGCAGTTCTTC
abundance: NA
d_gene: NA
len: 13
j_gene: TRBJ2-1
v_gene: TRBV19

CDR3aa: CASSYEGGRTEKLFF
CDR3nt: TGTGCCAGCAGTTACGAGGGAGGGAGAACTGAAAAACTGTTTTTT
abundance: NA
d_gene: NA
len: 15
j_gene: TRBJ1-4
v_gene: TRBV6-5

CDR3aa: CASSSNRGRETQYF
CDR3nt: TGTGCCAGCAGTTCAAACAGGGGGCGGGAGACCCAGTACTTC
abundance: NA
d_gene: TRBD1
len: 14
j_gene: TRBJ2-5
v_gene: TRBV28

CDR3aa: CASSLQAGDTDTQYF
CDR3nt: TGCGCCAGCAGCCTACAAGCGGGGGACACAGATACGCAGTATTTT
abundance: NA
d_gene: TRBD2
len: 15
j_gene: TRBJ2-3
v_gene: TRBV4-1

CDR3aa: CASSLTGGQVYGYTF
CDR3nt: TGTGCCAGCAGTTTAACAGGAGGACAGGTCTATGGCTACACCTTC
abundance: NA
d_gene: TRBD1
len: 15
j_gene: TRBJ1-2
v_gene: TRBV27